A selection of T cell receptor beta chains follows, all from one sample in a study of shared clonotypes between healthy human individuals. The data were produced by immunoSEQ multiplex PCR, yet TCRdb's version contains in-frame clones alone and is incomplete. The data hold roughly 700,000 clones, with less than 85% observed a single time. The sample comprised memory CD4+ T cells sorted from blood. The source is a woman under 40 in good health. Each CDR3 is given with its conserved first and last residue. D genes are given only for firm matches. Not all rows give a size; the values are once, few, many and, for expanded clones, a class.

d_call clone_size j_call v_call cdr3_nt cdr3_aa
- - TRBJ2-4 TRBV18 TGTGCCAGCTCATCCCGAGGCGGGGGCCATGAAAACATTCAGTACTTC CASSSRGGGHENIQYF
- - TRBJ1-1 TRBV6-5 TGTGCCAGCAGTTACGACGGATCAAACACTGAAGCTTTCTTT CASSYDGSNTEAFF
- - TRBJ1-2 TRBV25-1 TGTGCCAGCACCCGCGGGGGCGATTCGTTTGGCTACACCTTC CASTRGGDSFGYTF
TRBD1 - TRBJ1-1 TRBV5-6 TGTGCCAGCAGTTTGACCGGGACAGGGGCAAACACTGAAGCTTTCTTT CASSLTGTGANTEAFF
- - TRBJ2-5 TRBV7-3 TGTGCCAGCAGCTTCCAGGGAGGAGAGACCCAGTACTTC CASSFQGGETQYF
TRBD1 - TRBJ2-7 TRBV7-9 TGTGCCAGCAGCTTAGGCGAGGGACAGTTCTACGAGCAGTACTTC CASSLGEGQFYEQYF
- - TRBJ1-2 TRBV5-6 TGTGCCAGCAGCTTGATAGTGGGGGCGATTACCAACTATGGCTACACCTTC CASSLIVGAITNYGYTF
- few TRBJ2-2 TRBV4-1 TGCGCCAGCAGCCAAGCGCACAGGGCACCTCCCGGGGAGCTGTTTTTT CASSQAHRAPPGELFF
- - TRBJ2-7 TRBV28 TGTGCCAGCAGTTTACCCGGACTGGGAAAGAACTACGAGCAGTACTTC CASSLPGLGKNYEQYF
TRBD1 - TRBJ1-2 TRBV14 TGTGCCAGCAGCCTGCCCGGGACAGGGCTGAACTATGGCTACACCTTC CASSLPGTGLNYGYTF
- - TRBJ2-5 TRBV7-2 TGTGCCAGCAGCTTAGCGCTATTGGGTAGTGGGACCCAGTACTTC CASSLALLGSGTQYF
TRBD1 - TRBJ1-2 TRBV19 TGTGCCAGTAGTAGACAGGGGTTCGACTATGGCTACACCTTC CASSRQGFDYGYTF
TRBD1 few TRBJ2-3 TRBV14 TGTGCCAGCAGCCAAGTACCGGGACAGGGCCCAGATACGCAGTATTTT CASSQVPGQGPDTQYF
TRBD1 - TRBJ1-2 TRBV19 TGTGGACAGGGCAGCCATGGCTACACCTTC CGQGSHGYTF
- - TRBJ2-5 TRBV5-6 TGTGCCAGCAGCGTCCGGGTTGTAGAGACCCAGTACTTC CASSVRVVETQYF
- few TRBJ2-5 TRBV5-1 TGCGCCAGCAGCTTGGTATTAGGGGGGGAGACCCAGTACTTC CASSLVLGGETQYF
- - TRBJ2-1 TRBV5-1 TGCGCCAGCAGCTTGAGTTCGAGCTCCTACAATGAGCAGTTCTTC CASSLSSSSYNEQFF
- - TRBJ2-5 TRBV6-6 TGTGCCAGCACCGACCCATTTGCGGGGAGAGAGACCCAGTACTTC CASTDPFAGRETQYF
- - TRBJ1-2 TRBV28 TGTGCCAGCATTCGAAGGGGGGGAGGTGGTGGCTACACCTTC CASIRRGGGGGYTF
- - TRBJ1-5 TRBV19 TGTGCCAGTAGTATCCTCCACGGAAGGCATCAGCCCCAGCATTTT CASSILHGRHQPQHF
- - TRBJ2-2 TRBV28 TGTGCCAGCAGCAAAAACACCGGGGAGCTGTTTTTT CASSKNTGELFF
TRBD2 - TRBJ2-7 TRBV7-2 TGTGCCAGCAGCTTAAATTCGGGGGGAGGCGAGCAGTACTTC CASSLNSGGGEQYF
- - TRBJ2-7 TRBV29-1 TGCAGCGCCGGGGGCGGATTCTACGAGCAGTACTTC CSAGGGFYEQYF
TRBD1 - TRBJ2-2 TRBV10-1 TGCGCCAGCAGTGCGGCAGGGGGCTATGGGAACACCGGGGAGCTGTTTTTT CASSAAGGYGNTGELFF
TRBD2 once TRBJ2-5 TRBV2 TGTGCCAGCAGTGTGAGGCTAGCGGGAGGGCCGGTTGAGGAGACCCAGTACTTC CASSVRLAGGPVEETQYF
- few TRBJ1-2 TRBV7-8 TGTGCCAGCAGCCCCCCGGGGGCGACTAACTATGGCTACACCTTC CASSPPGATNYGYTF
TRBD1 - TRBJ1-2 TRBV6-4 TGTGCCAGCAGTGACTCGGGACAGGGGGGTGGCTACACCTTC CASSDSGQGGGYTF
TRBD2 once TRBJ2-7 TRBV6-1 TGTGCCAGCAGTGAAAGTTTGGCTAGCGGCTACGAGCAGTACTTC CASSESLASGYEQYF
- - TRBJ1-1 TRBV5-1 TGCGCCAGCAGCTTGAATCCGGAGGGGAAAGCTGAAGCTTTCTTT CASSLNPEGKAEAFF
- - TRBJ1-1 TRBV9 TGTGCCAGCAGTGATAAACAGGAGGCCCTCATGAACACTGAAGCTTTCTTT CASSDKQEALMNTEAFF
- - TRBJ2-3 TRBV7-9 TGTGCCAGCAGCTGGGCATCGAGCACAGATACGCAGTATTTT CASSWASSTDTQYF
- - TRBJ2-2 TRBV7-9 TGTGCCAGCAGCGCAATAAATACAGGGCGGCAGTTTTTT CASSAINTGRQFF
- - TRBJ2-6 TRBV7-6 TGTGCCAGCAGCTTAAATCCCGGGGCCAACGTCCTGACTTTC CASSLNPGANVLTF
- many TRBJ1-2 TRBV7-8 TGTGCCAGCAGCTCGCAGGGGCCCGGGGGCTACACCTTC CASSSQGPGGYTF
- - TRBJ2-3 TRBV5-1 TGCGCCAGCAGCTTGGAGTCTGGGAGGCCAGATACGCAGTATTTT CASSLESGRPDTQYF
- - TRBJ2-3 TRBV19 TGTGCCAGTAGTATTGACGGGACTCCCACGGATACGCAGTATTTT CASSIDGTPTDTQYF
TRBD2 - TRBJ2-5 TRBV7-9 TGTGCCAGCAGCTTCGCCGGGCGGGGACTAGCGTTTCAAGAGACCCAGTACTTC CASSFAGRGLAFQETQYF
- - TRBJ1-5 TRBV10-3 TGTGCCATCAGTACCGGGACGACCGAAAATCAGCCCCAGCATTTT CAISTGTTENQPQHF
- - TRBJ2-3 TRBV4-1 TGCGCCAGCAGCCAAGGGCCCTGGCTAGCACCAGATACGCAGTATTTT CASSQGPWLAPDTQYF
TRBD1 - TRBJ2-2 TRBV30 TGTGCCTGGAGTTTTCGGGACAGGGATGGGGAGCTGTTTTTT CAWSFRDRDGELFF
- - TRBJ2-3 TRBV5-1 TGCGCCAGCAGCTTGCTCCCTAGCACAGATACGCAGTATTTT CASSLLPSTDTQYF
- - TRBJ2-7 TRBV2 TGTGCCAGCGCTGCCTGGGTGGACGGCGAGCAGTACTTC CASAAWVDGEQYF
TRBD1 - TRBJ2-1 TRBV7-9 TGTGCCAGCAGCTTACTAATGCGACAGGGGGAATCCAATGAGCAGTTCTTC CASSLLMRQGESNEQFF
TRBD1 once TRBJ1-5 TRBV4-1 TGCGCCAGCAGCCAAGATCTCGACAGGGCAGTGAATCAGCCCCAGCATTTT CASSQDLDRAVNQPQHF
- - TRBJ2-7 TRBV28 TGTGCCAGCAGTTTACTCCAGGGTACCTACGAGCAGTACTTC CASSLLQGTYEQYF
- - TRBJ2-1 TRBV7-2 TGTGCCAGCAGCGCACGACAGCTATACAATGAGCAGTTCTTC CASSARQLYNEQFF
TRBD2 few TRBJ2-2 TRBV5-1 TGCGCCAGCAGCTTGGCCGGAGCGGGAGGGACCGGGGAGCTGTTTTTT CASSLAGAGGTGELFF
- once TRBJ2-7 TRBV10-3 TGTGCCATCAGGGCCGGTGGCAGGGGCCACGAGCAGTACTTC CAIRAGGRGHEQYF
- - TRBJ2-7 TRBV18 TGTGCCAGCTCCCCATCGGTCGGGGTGGCGGTCGGGACGGACTCCTACGAGCAGTACTTC CASSPSVGVAVGTDSYEQYF
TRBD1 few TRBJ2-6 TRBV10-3 TGTGCCATTAGGAACAGCGGGACAGGGGCAGTCGGGGCCAACGTCCTGACTTTC CAIRNSGTGAVGANVLTF
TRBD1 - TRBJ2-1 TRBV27 TGTGCCAGCAGTTTGGGCCCGGGACAGGGAGGCAATGAGCAGTTCTTC CASSLGPGQGGNEQFF
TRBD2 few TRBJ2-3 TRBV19 TGTGCCAGTAGCAGACTAGCGGGAGTGGGGTCAGATACGCAGTATTTT CASSRLAGVGSDTQYF
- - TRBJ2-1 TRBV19 TGTGCCAGTAGTATAGCTGACCACAATGAGCAGTTCTTC CASSIADHNEQFF
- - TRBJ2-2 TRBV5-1 TGCGCCAGCAGCGAAGAAGCCGGGGAGCTGTTTTTT CASSEEAGELFF
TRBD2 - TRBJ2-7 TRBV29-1 TGCAGCGTTGTATTAGCGGGAGTGGGGGAGCAGTACTTC CSVVLAGVGEQYF
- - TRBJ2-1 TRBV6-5 TGTGCCAGCAGATACAGGAGGTCCTACAATGAGCAGTTCTTC CASRYRRSYNEQFF
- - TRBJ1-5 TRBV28 TGTGCCAGCAGTTTAGGGAAAACGAGCCAGCCCCAGCATTTT CASSLGKTSQPQHF
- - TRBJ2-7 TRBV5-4 TGTGCCAGCAGCTTTACAGGGACGGACGAGCAGTACTTC CASSFTGTDEQYF
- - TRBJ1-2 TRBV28 TGTGCCAGCGCAAACCGGGAAGCTGGCTACACCTTC CASANREAGYTF
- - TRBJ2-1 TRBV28 TGTGCCAGCAGTTTTAACTATTTAAGCTCCTACAATGAGCAGTTCTTC CASSFNYLSSYNEQFF